Below, 23 T cell receptor beta chains from the same sample are listed, as sequenced in a study of CD8 T cells in ankylosing spondylitis. TCRdb independently ran MiXCR on the 5' RACE reads; one entry per CDR3 protein. The sample shows around 150,000 distinct CDR3 sequences, about a sixth of them seen only once. Sequencing was performed on blood, either unsorted or a sorted T cell fraction (not recorded which). The receptors derive from a male donor with ankylosing spondylitis or in good health (not recorded which).

This chain uses TRBV4-1 with TRBJ1-6; possible D gene TRBD1, 6 bases. This CDR3 has 15 residues. The V end lost 4 bases, the J end lost 5 bases, and 12 bases lay between the germline ends. Germline values: CDR1 MGHRA, CDR2 YSYEKL. CDR3 region: CASSPGQRDNSPLHF. The DNA for the CDR3 is TGCGCCAGCAGCCCAGGACAGAGGGATAATTCACCCCTCCACTTT.

This clonotype showed up just a few times. The chain recombines TRBV2 with TRBJ1-2; TRBD1 matches at 7 bases. CDR3 size: 13 residues. After removal of 2 bases from V and 4 bases from J, the junction contained 1 base not matched to a gene. CDR1 is SNHLY and CDR2 is FYNNEI in the germline V gene. The CDR3 reads CASSEQGVYGYTF. The CDR3 DNA sequence: TGTGCCAGCAGTGAACAGGGGGTCTATGGCTACACCTTC.

The chain joins TRBV10-2 to TRBJ1-1; D possibly corresponds to TRBD1 (6 bases). The CDR3 loop spans 13 amino acids. Per the germline V gene, CDR1 is WSHSY and CDR2 is SAAADI. Trimming removed 6 bases from V and 4 bases from J, with 12 bases in between. This chain's CDR3 is CASSRGGFTEAFF. The CDR3 DNA is TGCGCCAGCAGCCGAGGGGGTTTCACTGAAGCTTTCTTT.

This clonotype occurred many times. CDR3 coding DNA: TGCGCCAGCAGCTTTCGGGACAGGGCTCTCTGGGAGCAGTACTTC. As protein: CASSFRDRALWEQYF. This chain connects TRBV5-1 to TRBJ2-7; 9 positions match TRBD1. The ends lost 2 bases at V and 7 bases at J; junction bases unmatched: 10. The CDR3 sequence is 15 residues long. Germline CDR1 is SGHRS and CDR2 is YFSETQ.

This clonotype came up many times. The V gene is TRBV5-1, the J gene TRBJ2-3, with unresolved D. Trimming took off 1 base at V and 1 base at J, with 7 bases between the two ends. Germline V lookup: CDR1 SGHRS, CDR2 YFSETQ. This CDR3 contains 14 residues. DNA of the CDR3: TGCGCCAGCAGCTTGAGGGCCGGCACAGATACGCAGTATTTT. The encoded protein is CASSLRAGTDTQYF. The full variable domain, its missing parts supplied by reference TRBV5-1 and TRBJ2-3, is KAGVTQTPRYLIKTRGQQVTLSCSPISGHRSVSWYQQTPGQGLQFLFEYFSETQRNKGNFPGRFSGRQFSNSRSEMNVSTLELGDSALYLCASSLRAGTDTQYFGPGTRLTVL.

This clonotype was detected a few times. This chain uses TRBV18 with TRBJ2-2; D not certain. V lost 3 bases and J lost 1, with 12 bases in between. From germline, CDR1 is KGHSH and CDR2 LQKENI. The CDR3 runs to 16 residues. This CDR3 is CASSPDSGRNTGELFF. The DNA of the CDR3 is TGTGCCAGCTCACCCGACTCTGGACGGAACACCGGGGAGCTGTTTTTT.

The sample holds many counts of this clonotype. The chain has TRBV29-1 and TRBJ1-2, with D perhaps TRBD1 (5 bases). Per the germline V gene, CDR1 is SQVTM and CDR2 is ANQGSEA. The CDR3 runs to 13 residues. V was cut by 7 bases and J by 5 bases, with 17 bases left in between. The CDR3 bases are TGCAGCGCTGAGTCCCGCGGGGGGTATGGCTACACCTTC. Translated: CSAESRGGYGYTF.

This clonotype was seen a handful of times. The genes are TRBV29-1 and TRBJ1-1, with a tentative D call TRBD1 (6 bases). Trimming removed 3 bases at V and 4 bases at J, with 9 bases between. Germline V CDR1 and CDR2: SQVTM, ANQGSEA. The length of the CDR3 is 12 residues. CDR3 sequence (DNA): TGCAGCGTTGAGCAGGGGCGCACTGAAGCTTTCTTT. It yields the protein CSVEQGRTEAFF. The full variable domain, rest sourced from reference TRBV29-1 and TRBJ1-1, is SAVISQKPSRDICQRGTSLTIQCQVDSQVTMMFWYRQQPGQSLTLIATANQGSEATYESGFVIDKFPISRPNLTFSTLTVSNMSPEDSSIYLCSVEQGRTEAFFGQGTRLTVV.

This clonotype was seen many times. The chain's CDR3 is CRRGGSSETQYF. CDR3 bases: TGCAGGCGGGGGGGGTCTAGCGAGACCCAGTACTTC. The chain employs TRBV20-1 and TRBJ2-5; 9 bases align to TRBD2. CDR3 length: 12 amino acids. CDR1 is DFQATT, CDR2 SNEGSKA, per germline (reference sequence).

The V gene is TRBV18, the J gene TRBJ2-1; D tentatively fits TRBD1 or TRBD2 (5 bases each). The V and J ends lost 6 bases and 7 bases respectively, with 13 bases between them. Germline V gene lookup returns CDR1 KGHSH and CDR2 LQKENI. This CDR3 is built from 13 residues. The CDR3 region has the DNA TGTGCCAGCTCCGGGACGCCTCAAAATGAGCAGTTCTTC. This encodes CASSGTPQNEQFF. Supplemented by reference TRBV18 and TRBJ2-1, the full variable domain reads NAGVMQNPRHLVRRRGQEARLRCSPMKGHSHVYWYRQLPEEGLKFMVYLQKENIIDESGMPKERFSAEFPKEGPSILRIQQVVRGDSAAYFCASSGTPQNEQFFGPGTRLTVL.

This clonotype came up many times. The chain is built from TRBV15 and TRBJ2-7, with D possibly matching TRBD2 (5 bases). The CDR3 runs to 15 residues. Between the trimmed V and J ends, which lost 3 bases and 7 bases, there was a span of 19 bases. Per germline, CDR1 LNHNV and CDR2 YYDKDF (reference sequence). DNA for the CDR3: TGTGCCACCAGCAGGGCGAGGGATATAGGCCATGAGCAGTACTTC. This encodes CATSRARDIGHEQYF.

This sequence joins TRBV4-2 and TRBJ1-2, with D possibly TRBD1 on 5 matching bases. This CDR3 is built from 16 residues. Germline lookup yields CDR1 LGHNA and CDR2 YNFKEQ. The V end lost 0 bases, the J end lost 6 bases, and 17 bases lay between the germline ends. For the CDR3, the DNA is TGTGCCAGCAGCCAAGAACTACAGGCCAGGGATGATGGCTACACCTTC. The encoded protein is CASSQELQARDDGYTF.

The chain carries TRBV29-1 and TRBJ2-2; the D gene could be TRBD1 or TRBD2 (6 bases each). Germline loops: CDR1 SQVTM, CDR2 ANQGSEA. The CDR3 covers 15 residues. The V end was cut by 6 bases, the J end by 5 bases, with 19 bases between. The chain's CDR3 is CSVAQGGIGTGELFF. CDR3 sequence (DNA): TGCAGCGTGGCCCAAGGGGGGATCGGTACCGGGGAGCTGTTTTTT.

This clonotype has only a few counts. The CDR3 nucleotides read TGTGCCAGCAGTTACCCTGGGTCCTACGAGCAGTACTTC. Translating it yields CASSYPGSYEQYF. The chain employs TRBV6-5 and TRBJ2-7; D is ambiguous. Germline lookup yields CDR1 MNHEY and CDR2 SVGAGI. The CDR3 is made up of 13 amino acids. Trimming removed 2 bases at V and 1 base at J, with 6 bases between.

V and J are TRBV12-3 or TRBV12-4 and TRBJ2-1, with D unclear. The CDR3 runs 16 residues. V lost 6 bases and J lost 0, with 15 bases in between. CDR3 sequence: CASSKSPASSYNEQFF. CDR3 coding DNA: TGTGCCAGCAGCAAGTCACCCGCGAGCTCCTACAATGAGCAGTTCTTC.

In this sample, this clonotype turned up many times. This rearrangement joins TRBV6-1 to TRBJ2-7; D may be TRBD2 (5 bases). Trimming pared 2 bases from V and 0 bases from J, leaving 11 bases between. From germline, CDR1 is MNHNS and CDR2 SASEGT. The CDR3 consists of 15 residues. CDR3 sequence reads: CASSERLGSSYEQYF. The CDR3 bases are TGTGCCAGCAGTGAAAGACTGGGGAGCTCCTACGAGCAGTACTTC.

This clonotype was picked up one time. This rearrangement joins TRBV29-1 to TRBJ2-5; D is ambiguous. The V and J ends lost 5 bases and 5 bases respectively, with 18 bases between them. The CDR3 spans 14 residues. Germline V gene lookup returns CDR1 SQVTM and CDR2 ANQGSEA. The CDR3 loop reads CSVPRDSYGETQYF. The CDR3 DNA sequence: TGCAGCGTTCCCCGTGACTCCTATGGGGAGACCCAGTACTTC. Supplemented by reference TRBV29-1 and TRBJ2-5, the full variable domain reads SAVISQKPSRDICQRGTSLTIQCQVDSQVTMMFWYRQQPGQSLTLIATANQGSEATYESGFVIDKFPISRPNLTFSTLTVSNMSPEDSSIYLCSVPRDSYGETQYFGPGTRLLVL.

This clonotype showed up just a few times. V and J are TRBV29-1 and TRBJ2-1; D is undetermined. Germline V CDR1 and CDR2: SQVTM, ANQGSEA. This CDR3 comprises 9 residues. Trimming took 4 bases from V and 8 from J, leaving 3 bases between them. This CDR3 reads CSVGDEQFF. The CDR3 DNA sequence: TGCAGCGTTGGTGATGAGCAGTTCTTC.

This clonotype was found a few times. The rearrangement uses TRBV29-1 and TRBJ2-1, with 11 bases that match TRBD1. Germline lookup yields CDR1 SQVTM and CDR2 ANQGSEA. The V and J ends lost 7 bases and 9 bases, in that order; junction bases with no gene match: 8. This CDR3 comprises 13 residues. The CDR3 DNA reads as TGCAGCGCGCTGGGACAGGGGGGGGGTGAGCAGTTCTTC. Its translation is CSALGQGGGEQFF.

The V and J genes are TRBV5-1 and TRBJ2-5; 11 bases are a match to TRBD1. Germline V lookup: CDR1 SGHRS, CDR2 YFSETQ. The CDR3 totals 14 residues. V gave up 5 bases and J gave up 6 bases; unmatched junction bases: 6. CDR3 in DNA: TGCGCCAGCAGTCCAGGGACAGGGGGACAGACCCAGTACTTC. This gives the protein CASSPGTGGQTQYF.

The chain couples TRBV28 to TRBJ1-2; 7 bases match TRBD1. The trim removed 7 bases at V and 5 bases at J, leaving 10 bases unmatched. Germline loops: CDR1 MDHEN, CDR2 SYDVKM. The CDR3 is 14 amino acids. CDR3: CASTPGQRPYGYTF. DNA for the CDR3: TGTGCCAGCACACCGGGACAGCGGCCTTATGGCTACACCTTC.

The V and J genes are TRBV20-1 and TRBJ2-6; no clear D. The CDR3 sequence is 15 residues long. Trimming took 2 bases from V and 1 from J, leaving 9 bases between them. Per the germline V gene, CDR1 is DFQATT and CDR2 is SNEGSKA (reference sequence). The DNA for the CDR3 is TGCAGTGCTAGAAGTTACACATCTGGGGCCAACGTCCTGACTTTC. It codes for CSARSYTSGANVLTF.

This clonotype was found a few times. This rearrangement joins TRBV10-2 to TRBJ2-2, with 13 bases identical to TRBD2. The germline V gene has CDR1 WSHSY and CDR2 SAAADI. V shed 6 bases, J shed 5 bases, and the junction held 6 bases outside the gene matches. The CDR3 spans 16 residues. CDR3 sequence: CASRGLAGPRTGELFF. The CDR3 nucleotides read TGCGCCAGCAGGGGACTAGCGGGGCCCCGAACCGGGGAGCTGTTTTTT.